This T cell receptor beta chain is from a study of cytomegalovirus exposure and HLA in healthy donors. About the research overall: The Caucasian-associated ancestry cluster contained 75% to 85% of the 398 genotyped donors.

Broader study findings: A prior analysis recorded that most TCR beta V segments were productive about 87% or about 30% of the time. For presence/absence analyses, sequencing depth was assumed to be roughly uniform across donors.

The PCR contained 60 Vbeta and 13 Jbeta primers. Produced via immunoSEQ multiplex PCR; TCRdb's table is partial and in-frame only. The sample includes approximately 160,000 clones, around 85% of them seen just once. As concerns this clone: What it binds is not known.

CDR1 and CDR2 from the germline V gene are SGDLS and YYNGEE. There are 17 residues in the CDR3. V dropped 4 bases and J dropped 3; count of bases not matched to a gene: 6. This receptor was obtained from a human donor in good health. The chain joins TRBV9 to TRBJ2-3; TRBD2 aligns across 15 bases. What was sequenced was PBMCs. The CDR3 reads CASSPGLAGGKTDTQYF. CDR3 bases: TGTGCCAGCAGCCCAGGACTAGCGGGGGGGAAGACAGATACGCAGTATTTT.